These 13 T cell receptor beta chains came from one sample sequenced in a study of metastatic and nonmetastatic thyroid tumors. With MiXCR, TCRdb called clones anew from the PCR reads. The sample shows about 14,000 clones, approximately 28% of them seen only once. Thyroid surgery took place with no prior treatment in any patient. The specimen was tumor tissue. Every receptor here comes from a female donor with papillary thyroid cancer or a benign thyroid nodule (not recorded which). Some clones in this sample may be carry-over from other donors' samples.

The V call is TRBV5-5, the J call TRBJ2-6; TRBD1 matches at 7 bases. Trimming at V came to 4 bases and at J to 4 bases, leaving 8 bases not matched to a gene. The CDR3 is 16 amino acids. CDR1 is SGHKS and CDR2 is YYEKEE in the germline V gene (reference sequence). CDR3 residues: CASSLEGAPGANVLTF. CDR3 bases: TGTGCCAGCAGCCTTGAGGGGGCGCCCGGGGCCAACGTCCTGACTTTC.

The table lists this clone with many counts. The V call is TRBV19, the J call TRBJ2-2; no clear D. Germline CDR1 reads LNHDA; CDR2 reads SQIVND (reference sequence). The V end was cut by 3 bases, the J end by 6 bases, with 5 bases between. The CDR3 has 12 residues. As DNA, the CDR3 is TGTGCCAGTAGTATCAAGCCCGGGGAGCTGTTTTTT. Its protein product is CASSIKPGELFF. The full variable domain, its missing parts supplied by reference TRBV19 and TRBJ2-2, is DGGITQSPKYLFRKEGQNVTLSCEQNLNHDAMYWYRQDPGQGLRLIYYSQIVNDFQKGDIAEGYSVSREKKESFPLTVTSAQKNPTAFYLCASSIKPGELFFGEGSRLTVL.

The genes are TRBV19 and TRBJ2-1, with 9 bases that match TRBD2. J lost 0 bases, V lost 5 bases, and 8 bases had no gene match. The CDR3 spans 17 residues. Germline CDR1 LNHDA, CDR2 SQIVND (reference sequence). In DNA, the CDR3 is TGTGCCAGTAGTGCGCGACTAGCGGCAACCTCCTACAATGAGCAGTTCTTC. Translation: CASSARLAATSYNEQFF.

The rearrangement uses TRBV4-1 and TRBJ2-7; tentative D call: TRBD1 (6 bases). The ends were cut back, 0 bases at V and 3 bases at J, with 12 bases in the middle. The CDR3 spans 15 residues. The germline CDR1 and CDR2 sequences are MGHRA and YSYEKL. The DNA of the CDR3 is TGCGCCAGCAGCCAAGAACCCGGACAGTACTACGAGCAGTACTTC. Translated: CASSQEPGQYYEQYF.

The chain uses TRBV5-1 and TRBJ1-5; 10 positions match TRBD1. CDR1 is SGHRS and CDR2 is YFSETQ in the germline V gene. V shed 4 bases and J 7 bases; nucleotides not matched to a gene: 5. The CDR3 runs to 14 residues. CDR3: CASSPTGGGQPQHF. The CDR3 DNA reads as TGCGCCAGCAGCCCGACAGGGGGCGGGCAGCCCCAGCATTTT.

The chain combines TRBV7-2 with TRBJ1-2; a weak D match, TRBD1 (6 bases). Trimming cost V 4 bases and J 6 bases, with 18 bases left between them. CDR3 length: 15 residues. Germline V gene data show CDR1 as SGHTA and CDR2 as FQGNSA. As DNA, the CDR3 is TGTGCCAGCAGCTCATACATGCAGGGGAGGGATGGCTACACCTTC. Translated, it gives CASSSYMQGRDGYTF.

This clone has a handful of counts. J is TRBJ1-1 and V is TRBV20-1; D uncertain. Per germline, CDR1 DFQATT and CDR2 SNEGSKA (reference sequence). Trimming pared 8 bases from V and 1 base from J, leaving 11 bases between. This CDR3 is 12 amino acids long. In DNA, the CDR3 is TGCAGTTCGAGAGGACCGAACACTGAAGCTTTCTTT. It codes for CSSRGPNTEAFF.

This clone has at least ten counts. A much larger clone lies one base from this, so it may be a read error. The same CDR3 also results from other DNA sequences found in this sample. The chain combines TRBV28 with TRBJ1-2; the match to TRBD1 covers 9 bases. Looked up from germline, CDR1 is MDHEN and CDR2 is SYDVKM. The length of the CDR3 is 14 residues. CDR3 nucleotide sequence: TGCGCCAGCAGGGGGACAGGGAATGACTATGGCTACACCTTC. The encoded protein is CASRGTGNDYGYTF.

The chain links TRBV7-9 to TRBJ1-2; D is unresolved. Germline assignment: CDR1 SEHNR and CDR2 FQNEAQ (reference sequence). This CDR3 contains 12 residues. The ends were cut back, 0 bases at V and 8 bases at J, with 7 bases in the middle. Written as DNA, the CDR3 is TGTGCCAGCAGCTTAGCGGGGTACGGCTACACCTTC. As protein: CASSLAGYGYTF.

The sample holds a few counts of this clone. The CDR3 bases are TGTGCCAGCAGACACACTAGCGGCTCCTACGAGCAGTACTTC. It translates to CASRHTSGSYEQYF. The V gene is TRBV28, the J gene TRBJ2-7, with 8 bases that match TRBD2. The junction had 4 bases not matched to a gene; V was cut back by 6 bases and J by 0 bases. The CDR3 is made up of 14 amino acids. Germline CDR1 reads MDHEN; CDR2 reads SYDVKM.

In its sample, this clone is medium-sized. J is TRBJ1-1 and V is TRBV6-5, with a weak D call TRBD1 (5 bases). The CDR3 is made up of 13 amino acids. Trimming cost V 0 bases and J 7 bases, with 9 bases left between them. CDR1 and CDR2 from the germline V gene are MNHEY and SVGAGI. The CDR3 here is CASSYSGGDEAFF. The CDR3 DNA sequence: TGTGCCAGCAGTTACTCTGGAGGGGATGAAGCTTTCTTT.

The J gene is TRBJ2-7, the V gene TRBV2; maybe TRBD2 (5 bases). This CDR3 has 15 amino acids. Trimming took 2 bases from V and 6 from J, leaving 17 bases between them. CDR1 SNHLY and CDR2 FYNNEI come from the germline V gene. The CDR3: CASSESGRRPGEQYF. The DNA of the CDR3 is TGTGCCAGCAGTGAAAGCGGTCGTCGACCCGGCGAGCAGTACTTC.

Ten or more counts support this clone. This could be a read error, since a much larger clone is one nucleotide away. The J gene is TRBJ1-1, the V gene TRBV9; a possible D gene is TRBD1 (6 bases). CDR3 length: 15 residues. The germline CDR1 and CDR2 sequences are SGDLS and YYNGEE. This CDR3 reads CASSAGAGSNTEASF. For the CDR3, the DNA is TGTGCCAGCAGCGCGGGGGCAGGGAGCAACACTGAAGCTTCCTTT. Full variable domain (rest looked up from reference TRBV9 and TRBJ1-1): DSGVTQTPKHLITATGQRVTLRCSPRSGDLSVYWYQQSLDQGLQFLIQYYNGEERAKGNILERFSAQQFPDLHSELNLSSLELGDSALYFCASSAGAGSNTEASFGQGTRLTVV.